This T cell receptor (beta chain) was sequenced during a study of T-cell memory formation after mild COVID-19. On the study more broadly: TCR clusters showed largely donor specificity.

This CDR3 spans 13 amino acids. Germline V gene data show CDR1 as LGHNT and CDR2 as FRNRAP. With 6 bases clipped from V and 7 bases from J, the junction kept 6 bases outside the gene matches. Study observations and caveats: Cross-reactive memory appears to have joined, as suggested by some responding clones showing up in pre-infection memory. CD4+ contracting clones lay mainly in CM and EM, CD8+ ones in EMRA.

TCRalpha and TCRbeta libraries used 5'RACE with constant-segment primers and UMIs. TCRdb independently ran MiXCR on the 5' RACE reads; one entry per CDR3 protein. The sample comprises 250,000 to 300,000 distinct CDR3 sequences, roughly 15% of which are singletons, and 20% to 25% rests with the top ten. This clonotype was counted ten times or more. Its antigen is currently unknown. This receptor was taken from a man younger than 35 who had mild COVID-19 (a few samples of this study predate the infection). Cell type and time point are not known. This sequence joins TRBV12-5 and TRBJ2-1; 7 bases are shared with TRBD1. Sequencing was carried out using PBMCs or a T cell subset sorted from them (not recorded which). As DNA, the CDR3 is TGTGCTAGTGGCTCAGGGGGTGGGAATGAGCAGTTCTTC. Amino acids: CASGSGGGNEQFF.